Sequencing of this T cell receptor (beta chain) was carried out in a study of T cells in Graves' hyperthyroidism and ophthalmopathy. Study background: The initial diagnosis was the point when peripheral blood was collected, ahead of any treatment. Points from the study as a whole: Using 13 V-J features, a model discriminated ophthalmopathy from stable hyperthyroidism.

In this sample, this clonotype turned up many times. Its matching antigen is unknown. RNA transcripts served as the template for amplifying TCR beta CDR3 regions. TCR CDR3 underwent first-round RT-PCR with the HTBI primer set. Each CDR3 protein gets one entry after TCRdb re-called the multiplex PCR reads with MiXCR. This sample has about 210,000 distinct CDR3 sequences, with 17% found just once. V shed 3 bases and J shed 5 bases, with 11 bases lying between them. The CDR3 is 14 residues long. The V gene's germline CDR1 is SGHAT and CDR2 FQNNGV. The study excluded patients with uncontrolled infection, other autoimmune disease, pregnancy or lactation. It was around 10 ml of fresh peripheral blood that supplied the PBMCs.

This rearrangement joins TRBV11-2 to TRBJ1-5; no clear D gene. Input material: blood. This TCR derives from a man aged 50 to 59 with Graves' hyperthyroidism. CDR3 amino acids: CASSFSGSDQPQHF. In DNA form, the CDR3 reads TGTGCCAGCAGCTTTTCGGGCTCTGATCAGCCCCAGCATTTT. The whole variable domain, remainder taken from reference TRBV11-2 and TRBJ1-5, is EAGVAQSPRYKIIEKRQSVAFWCNPISGHATLYWYQQILGQGPKLLIQFQNNGVVDDSQLPKDRFSAERLKGVDSTLKIQPAKLEDSAVYLCASSFSGSDQPQHFGDGTRLSIL.